These T cell receptor beta chains were read from a single sample in a study of immune evolution from preneoplasia to lung adenocarcinoma. This table comes from immunoSEQ multiplex PCR, and its TCRdb copy is limited to in-frame clones, with some not included. The sample includes over 4,000 clones, 82% of them seen just once. The sequenced material came from FFPE adjacent normal lung tissue. These receptor sequences come from a donor at least 70 years old with lung adenocarcinoma. Each CDR3 is given with its conserved first and last residue. D genes are given only for firm matches.

TGTGCCAGCTCACCCTTCGGGACAGGGAATGAAAAACTGTTTTTT	CASSPFGTGNEKLFF	TRBV18	TRBJ1-4	TRBD1
TGCGCCAGCAGCTCTGGGACAGCCCAAAAACGGAACACCATATATTTT	CASSSGTAQKRNTIYF	TRBV5-1	TRBJ1-3	TRBD1
TGTGCCAGCAGCTTTGGGTTTTACGGGGCTAATGAAAAACTGTTTTTT	CASSFGFYGANEKLFF	TRBV5-6	TRBJ1-4	NA
TGCGCCAGCAGCCAAGGGTTCTCTGGGGCCAACGTCCTGACTTTC	CASSQGFSGANVLTF	TRBV4-3	TRBJ2-6	NA
TGTGCCATCAGTGGGGGGGCGGGATCCCTAACTGAGCAGTTCTTC	CAISGGAGSLTEQFF	TRBV10-3	TRBJ2-1	NA
TGTGCCAGCAGATTCATCGGCAGCTCAGCGGAGCAGTTCTTC	CASRFIGSSAEQFF	TRBV11-2	TRBJ2-1	NA
TGTGCCAGCAGCTCTAGCGGGGGGGTTAGGAATGAGCAGTTCTTC	CASSSSGGVRNEQFF	TRBV7-3	TRBJ2-1	TRBD2
TGTGCCAGCAGCCCCGGACTAGACGGAGATACGCAGTATTTT	CASSPGLDGDTQYF	TRBV7-3	TRBJ2-3	TRBD2
TGCAGCGTTGTTAGCGGGAACTACAATGAGCAGTTCTTC	CSVVSGNYNEQFF	TRBV29-1	TRBJ2-1	TRBD2
TGTGCCAGCTCACCGCTCCCGGGACGGGCAAATTCACCCCTCCACTTT	CASSPLPGRANSPLHF	TRBV18	TRBJ1-6	NA